These 24 T cell receptor beta chains were all obtained from the same sample, sequenced in a study of shared clonotypes between healthy human individuals (dated by TCRdb to 2020 to 2021). Receptor libraries were prepared by the immunoSEQ multiplex PCR assay. In its TCRdb copy, this immuneACCESS table keeps in-frame sequences only and misses some clones. Where compared with another copy, unresolved V genes explain less than half of these, and the others have no known cause. The sample table lists under 700,000 clones, roughly 95% of them with a count of one. Approximately 0.11% of the sample is held by the ten biggest clonotypes. CD8 naive samples were CD45RO-negative cells positively selected for CCR7, giving a CD45RA+CCR7+ population that excluded TemRA cells. The sample was naive CD8+ T cells sorted from blood. The cell subset or site label for this specimen denotes: CD45RA+CCR7+. These receptors were obtained from a woman in her twenties or thirties in good health.

The chain employs TRBV7-9 and TRBJ2-5; tentatively, D is TRBD2 (6 bases). Germline V CDR1 and CDR2: SEHNR, FQNEAQ (reference sequence). Trimming cost V 4 bases and J 5 bases, with 11 bases left between them. This CDR3 has 13 residues. In DNA, the CDR3 is TGTGCCAGCAGCTCTCCTAGCGTCGAGACCCAGTACTTC. This encodes CASSSPSVETQYF. Full variable domain (missing parts from reference TRBV7-9 and TRBJ2-5): DTGVSQNPRHKITKRGQNVTFRCDPISEHNRLYWYRQTLGQGPEFLTYFQNEAQLEKSRLLSDRFSAERPKGSFSTLEIQRTEQGDSAMYLCASSSPSVETQYFGPGTRLLVL.

This chain uses TRBV5-1 with TRBJ2-7; no definite D call. The CDR3 length is 15 residues. V was pared by 4 bases and J by 4 bases, with 18 bases between. Germline V CDR1 and CDR2: SGHRS, YFSETQ. The CDR3 DNA reads as TGCGCCAGCAGCCGTTCTAGGGCTGCGTCGTACGAGCAGTACTTC. Residues: CASSRSRAASYEQYF.

This chain links TRBV5-8 with TRBJ2-7; 8 bases agree with TRBD1. Germline V gives CDR1 SGHTS, CDR2 YDEGEE. V lost 0 bases to trimming and J lost 5 bases; unmatched junction nucleotides: 7. The CDR3 sequence is 15 residues long. CDR3 nucleotide sequence: TGTGCCAGCAGCTTGGGTACAGGGGGACGCAACGAGCAGTACTTC. Amino acid sequence: CASSLGTGGRNEQYF.

The chain carries TRBV2 and TRBJ2-3; TRBD1 matches at 9 bases. The trim removed 9 bases at V and 0 bases at J, leaving 7 bases unmatched. The CDR3 contains 15 residues. CDR1 is SNHLY, CDR2 FYNNEI, per germline. The CDR3 sequence: CASGGGQGSTDTQYF. The CDR3 DNA sequence: TGTGCCAGTGGCGGGGGACAGGGAAGCACAGATACGCAGTATTTT.

This chain links TRBV15 with TRBJ2-3; D is ambiguous. CDR1 and CDR2 (germline): LNHNV, YYDKDF (reference sequence). Trimming removed 4 bases from V and 1 base from J, with 6 bases in between. This CDR3 spans 13 amino acids. CDR3 nucleotides: TGTGCCACCAGCACCGGTCGCACAGATACGCAGTATTTT. Its protein product is CATSTGRTDTQYF.

This clone came up once. This sequence joins TRBV15 and TRBJ1-1; 7 bases fit TRBD1. The CDR3 totals 14 residues. Germline V CDR1 and CDR2: LNHNV, YYDKDF (reference sequence). Trimming at V came to 5 bases and at J to 10 bases, leaving 13 bases not matched to a gene. CDR3 sequence reads: CATSSRADRDLAFF. The CDR3 coding sequence is TGTGCCACCAGCTCGCGCGCCGACAGGGACCTAGCTTTCTTT. The full variable domain, with the rest looked up from reference TRBV15 and TRBJ1-1, is DAMVIQNPRYQVTQFGKPVTLSCSQTLNHNVMYWYQQKSSQAPKLLFHYYDKDFNNEADTPDNFQSRRPNTSFCFLDIRSPGLGDTAMYLCATSSRADRDLAFFGQGTRLTVV.

This chain uses TRBV5-1 with TRBJ1-6; TRBD1 might be the D (6 bases). Germline CDR1 is SGHRS and CDR2 is YFSETQ. Trimming pared 6 bases from V and 3 bases from J, leaving 16 bases between. The CDR3 consists of 16 residues. In DNA, the CDR3 is TGCGCCAGCACCGAGAATATGGGACACTATAATTCACCCCTCCACTTT. This translates into CASTENMGHYNSPLHF.

This clone showed up just once. The V call is TRBV27, the J call TRBJ2-2; D is perhaps TRBD2 (6 bases). Germline V gene sequence: CDR1 MNHEY, CDR2 SMNVEV (reference sequence). Between the trimmed V and J ends, which lost 3 bases and 7 bases, there was a span of 15 bases. CDR3 length: 15 amino acids. CDR3 sequence: CASSFEGGSSGELFF. CDR3 in DNA: TGTGCCAGCAGTTTCGAAGGAGGGTCGAGCGGGGAGCTGTTTTTT.

The CDR3 coding sequence is TGTGCCAGCAGCTTGGGAGGGTTCGTGTACGAGCAGTACTTC. Translating gives CASSLGGFVYEQYF. The rearrangement uses TRBV5-5 and TRBJ2-7; D is possibly TRBD2 (5 bases). The CDR3 runs 14 residues. Germline CDR1 is SGHKS and CDR2 is YYEKEE (reference sequence). V dropped 0 bases and J dropped 4 bases, with 11 bases sitting between them.

The V call is TRBV28, the J call TRBJ2-3, with 8 nucleotides matching TRBD2. CDR3 length: 15 amino acids. Germline-derived CDR1 and CDR2 are MDHEN and SYDVKM. V was clipped by 3 bases and J by 4 bases; unmatched bases: 6. The CDR3 DNA reads TGTGCCAGCAGTTTTCGACTAGCGTACTCAGATACGCAGTATTTT. Its translation is CASSFRLAYSDTQYF. Filled out from reference TRBV28 and TRBJ2-3, the complete variable domain reads DVKVTQSSRYLVKRTGEKVFLECVQDMDHENMFWYRQDPGLGLRLIYFSYDVKMKEKGDIPEGYSVSREKKERFSLILESASTNQTSMYLCASSFRLAYSDTQYFGPGTRLTVL.

The V call is TRBV5-6, the J call TRBJ1-2, with D uncertain. V was cut by 3 bases and J by 4 bases, with 10 bases left in between. The germline V gene encodes CDR1 SGHDT and CDR2 YYEEEE. CDR3 length: 13 residues. CDR3 in amino acids: CASSSQITYGYTF. The CDR3 DNA sequence: TGTGCCAGCAGCTCCCAAATCACCTATGGCTACACCTTC. The variable domain in full, with the rest retrieved from reference TRBV5-6 and TRBJ1-2, is DAGVTQSPTHLIKTRGQQVTLRCSPKSGHDTVSWYQQALGQGPQFIFQYYEEEERQRGNFPDRFSGHQFPNYSSELNVNALLLGDSALYLCASSSQITYGYTFGSGTRLTVV.

V and J are TRBV28 and TRBJ2-2; D remains unclear. Germline CDR1 MDHEN, CDR2 SYDVKM. V was trimmed by 3 bases and J by 6 bases, leaving 8 bases between them. CDR3 length: 13 residues. Here the CDR3 reads CASSFKVAGELFF. DNA for the CDR3: TGTGCCAGCAGTTTTAAGGTGGCCGGGGAGCTGTTTTTT.

The chain recombines TRBV5-6 with TRBJ1-1; D not resolved. CDR1 and CDR2 from the germline V gene are SGHDT and YYEEEE. This CDR3 is 16 amino acids long. Trimming removed 2 bases from V and 0 bases from J, with 14 bases in between. CDR3 loop: CASSFIPGSLNTEAFF. Here the CDR3 DNA reads TGTGCCAGCAGCTTCATTCCTGGCAGCTTGAACACTGAAGCTTTCTTT.

The CDR3: CSVDGRNYGYTF. CDR3 sequence (DNA): TGCAGCGTTGATGGACGGAACTATGGCTACACCTTC. The chain carries TRBV29-1 and TRBJ1-2; D remains ambiguous. The CDR3 runs to 12 residues. V was trimmed by 3 bases and J by 2 bases, leaving 7 bases between them. Germline V gives CDR1 SQVTM, CDR2 ANQGSEA. Full variable domain (rest looked up from reference TRBV29-1 and TRBJ1-2): SAVISQKPSRDICQRGTSLTIQCQVDSQVTMMFWYRQQPGQSLTLIATANQGSEATYESGFVIDKFPISRPNLTFSTLTVSNMSPEDSSIYLCSVDGRNYGYTFGSGTRLTVV.

This clone was seen just once. The chain employs TRBV10-1 and TRBJ2-3; a weak D match, TRBD1 (5 bases). Germline V lookup: CDR1 WNHNN, CDR2 SYGVQD (reference sequence). V was pared by 4 bases and J by 3 bases, with 17 bases between. This CDR3 comprises 16 residues. The CDR3 coding sequence is TGCGCCAGCAGTGGAACCGACAGCTTTCTGACAGATACGCAGTATTTT. The encoded protein is CASSGTDSFLTDTQYF.

The chain is built from TRBV5-1 and TRBJ2-1; 11 bases are a match to TRBD2. Per germline, CDR1 SGHRS and CDR2 YFSETQ. CDR3 length: 16 residues. V dropped 3 bases and J dropped 7; count of bases not matched to a gene: 9. In DNA form, the CDR3 reads TGCGCCAGCAGCTGGGGTAGCGGGAGGGCCGGGAATGAGCAGTTCTTC. Its protein is CASSWGSGRAGNEQFF.

V and J are TRBV28 and TRBJ2-5; D is possibly TRBD1 or TRBD2 (5 bases each). This CDR3 has 15 amino acids. V lost 4 bases and J lost 8, with 20 bases in between. Germline V gene lookup returns CDR1 MDHEN and CDR2 SYDVKM. The CDR3 bases are TGTGCCAGCAGTTCACGCGTCGAGGGGCGAGAAACCCAGTACTTC. Its protein product is CASSSRVEGRETQYF. Drawing the rest from reference TRBV28 and TRBJ2-5, the complete variable domain is DVKVTQSSRYLVKRTGEKVFLECVQDMDHENMFWYRQDPGLGLRLIYFSYDVKMKEKGDIPEGYSVSREKKERFSLILESASTNQTSMYLCASSSRVEGRETQYFGPGTRLLVL.

J is TRBJ2-5 and V is TRBV11-2; TRBD1 matches 11 bases. V lost 7 bases, J lost 4 bases, and 8 bases stayed unmatched. CDR3 size: 15 residues. Looked up from germline, CDR1 is SGHAT and CDR2 is FQNNGV. CDR3 bases: TGTGCCAGCAACTTTGGGACAGGGGGGTTAGAGACCCAGTACTTC. It yields the protein CASNFGTGGLETQYF.

This rearrangement joins TRBV27 to TRBJ2-7; D not resolved. CDR1 is MNHEY, CDR2 SMNVEV, per germline (reference sequence). Between the trimmed V and J ends, which lost 7 bases and 4 bases, there was a span of 14 bases. CDR3 length: 13 residues. The CDR3 loop reads CASTGNDLYEQYF. CDR3 nucleotides: TGTGCCAGCACCGGCAATGACCTATACGAGCAGTACTTC.

The count of this clone is one. This chain joins TRBV19 and TRBJ2-3; TRBD2 agrees at 7 bases. The junction had 6 bases not matched to a gene; V was cut back by 4 bases and J by 2 bases. This CDR3 has 15 residues. Germline CDR1 reads LNHDA; CDR2 reads SQIVND (reference sequence). The CDR3 loop is CASSSGSDSTDTQYF. CDR3 nucleotides: TGTGCCAGTAGTAGCGGGAGCGATTCCACAGATACGCAGTATTTT.

About this clone itself: The same CDR3 also results from other DNA sequences found in this sample. The chain carries TRBV7-9 and TRBJ2-5; the D is unclear. The DNA end is a closer match to TRBJ2-7, so the J assignment may be wrong. The germline V gene encodes CDR1 SEHNR and CDR2 FQNEAQ (reference sequence). The CDR3 is 10 residues long. The CDR3 DNA follows: TGTGCCAGCAGCGGCTACGAGCAGTACTTC. It is translated as CASSGYEQYF.

The chain carries TRBV27 and TRBJ1-4; TRBD1 agrees at 9 bases. J gave up 6 bases and V 4 bases, and 6 bases lay outside the gene matches. CDR1 is MNHEY, CDR2 SMNVEV, per germline (reference sequence). CDR3 length equals 15 residues. The CDR3 nucleotides are TGTGCCAGCAGTTCCGTGGGACAGGGATATGAAAAACTGTTTTTT. It codes for CASSSVGQGYEKLFF.

Comments on this clone: At the DNA level, this CDR3 is encoded by other sequences in the same sample as well. The gene calls are TRBV27 and TRBJ2-7; 9 bases line up with TRBD2. V was pared by 4 bases and J by 4 bases, with 5 bases of the junction left unmatched. Germline V CDR1 and CDR2: MNHEY, SMNVEV (reference sequence). The CDR3 spans 14 residues. In nucleotides, the CDR3 is TGTGCCAGCAGTTACGCGGGAGGGCCATACGAGCAGTACTTC. This encodes CASSYAGGPYEQYF.

The chain carries TRBV27 and TRBJ1-2, with D perhaps TRBD1 (5 bases). The CDR3 sequence is 13 residues long. Trimming left V 5 bases short and J 2 bases short, with 9 bases between. Germline assignment: CDR1 MNHEY and CDR2 SMNVEV (reference sequence). CDR3 residues: CASSPRDNYGYTF. For the CDR3, the DNA is TGTGCCAGCAGTCCCCGGGACAACTATGGCTACACCTTC.